Included here is one T cell receptor (beta chain) sequence, with context. Antigen unknown. This entry belongs to a study of radiotherapy plus CTLA-4 blockade in lung cancer. Across the study: Objective responses were observed in approximately 20% of patients, and disease control was achieved by approximately 30%. Broader study findings: Interferon-beta and early blood T cell clone dynamics reportedly predicted response best. Blood saw expansion of tumor-derived TCR clones after radiotherapy plus ipilimumab.

Profiling relied on immunoSEQ multiplex PCR, and the TCRdb table lists in-frame clones only, not all of them. This table holds 86,000 or so clones, 78% found once. CDR1 is SGDLS and CDR2 is YYNGEE in the germline V gene. CDR3 size: 14 residues. V shed 0 bases and J shed 6 bases, with 11 bases lying between them. This sequence originates from a human donor with non-small cell lung cancer who had a partial response to radiotherapy plus ipilimumab. Some clones in this sample may be carry-over from other donors' samples. The rearrangement links TRBV9 to TRBJ2-3; tentative D call: TRBD1 (5 bases). The input for sequencing was peripheral blood, taken from a patient treated with radiotherapy plus ipilimumab. The CDR3 protein is CASSVATAGDTQYF. DNA for the CDR3: TGTGCCAGCAGCGTAGCCACGGCAGGGGATACGCAGTATTTT.